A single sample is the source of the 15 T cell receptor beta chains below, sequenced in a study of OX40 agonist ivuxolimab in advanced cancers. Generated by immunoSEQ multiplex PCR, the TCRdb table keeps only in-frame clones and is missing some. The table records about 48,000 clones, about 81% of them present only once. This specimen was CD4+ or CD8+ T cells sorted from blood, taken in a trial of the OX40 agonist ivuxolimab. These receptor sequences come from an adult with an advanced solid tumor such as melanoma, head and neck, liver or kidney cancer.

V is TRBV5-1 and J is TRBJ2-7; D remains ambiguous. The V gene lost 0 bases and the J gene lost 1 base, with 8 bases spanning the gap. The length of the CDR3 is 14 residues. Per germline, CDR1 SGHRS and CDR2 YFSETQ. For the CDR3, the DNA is TGCGCCAGCAGCTTGGTGTACAGTTCCTACGAGCAGTACTTC. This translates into CASSLVYSSYEQYF.

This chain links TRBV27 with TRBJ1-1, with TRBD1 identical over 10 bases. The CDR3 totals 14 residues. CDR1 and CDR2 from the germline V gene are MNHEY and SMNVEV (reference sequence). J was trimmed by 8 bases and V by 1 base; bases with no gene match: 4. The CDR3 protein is CASSLYDRGPEAFF. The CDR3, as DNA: TGTGCCAGCAGTTTATACGACAGGGGGCCGGAAGCTTTCTTT.

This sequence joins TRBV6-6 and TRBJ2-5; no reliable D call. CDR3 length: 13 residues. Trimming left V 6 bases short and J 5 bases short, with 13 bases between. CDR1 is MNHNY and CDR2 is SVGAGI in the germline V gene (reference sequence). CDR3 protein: CASSRYSRETQYF. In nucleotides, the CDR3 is TGTGCCAGCAGCCGGTACAGTCGGGAGACCCAGTACTTC.

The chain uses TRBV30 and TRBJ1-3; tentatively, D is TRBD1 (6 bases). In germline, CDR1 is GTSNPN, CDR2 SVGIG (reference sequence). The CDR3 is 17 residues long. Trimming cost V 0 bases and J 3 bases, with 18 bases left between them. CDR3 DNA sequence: TGTGCCTGGAGTGTAATTTCGGGCAGGGGTTATGGAAACACCATATATTTT. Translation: CAWSVISGRGYGNTIYF.

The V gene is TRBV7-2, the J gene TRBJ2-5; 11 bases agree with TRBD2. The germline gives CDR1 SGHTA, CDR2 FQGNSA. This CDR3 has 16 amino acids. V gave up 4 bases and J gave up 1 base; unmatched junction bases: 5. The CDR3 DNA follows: TGTGCCAGCAGCTCTACGCTAGCGGGAGGCCAAGAGACCCAGTACTTC. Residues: CASSSTLAGGQETQYF.

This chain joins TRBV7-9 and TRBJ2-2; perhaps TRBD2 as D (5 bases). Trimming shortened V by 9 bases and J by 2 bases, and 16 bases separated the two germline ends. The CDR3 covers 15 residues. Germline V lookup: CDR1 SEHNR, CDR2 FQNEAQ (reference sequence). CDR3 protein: CASPPGWTNTGELFF. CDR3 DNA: TGTGCCAGTCCCCCGGGGTGGACCAACACCGGGGAGCTGTTTTTT.

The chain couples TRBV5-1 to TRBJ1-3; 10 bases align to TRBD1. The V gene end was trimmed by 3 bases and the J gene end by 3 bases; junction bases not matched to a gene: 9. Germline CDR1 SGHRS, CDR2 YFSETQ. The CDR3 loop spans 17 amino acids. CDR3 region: CASSSSGTGASGNTIYF. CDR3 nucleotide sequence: TGCGCCAGCAGCTCATCCGGGACAGGGGCTAGTGGAAACACCATATATTTT.

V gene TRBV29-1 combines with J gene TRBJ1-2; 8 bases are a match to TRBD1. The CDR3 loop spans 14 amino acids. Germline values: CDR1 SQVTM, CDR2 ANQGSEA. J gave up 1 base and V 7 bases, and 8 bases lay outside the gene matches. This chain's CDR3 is CSAYPGQDNYGYTF. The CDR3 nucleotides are TGCAGCGCCTACCCGGGACAGGATAACTATGGCTACACCTTC.

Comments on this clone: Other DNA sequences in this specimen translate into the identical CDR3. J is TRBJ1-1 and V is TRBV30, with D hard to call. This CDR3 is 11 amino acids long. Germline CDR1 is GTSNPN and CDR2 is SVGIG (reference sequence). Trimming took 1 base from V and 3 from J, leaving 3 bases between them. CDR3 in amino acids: CAWSGYTEAFF. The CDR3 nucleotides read TGTGCCTGGAGTGGTTACACTGAAGCTTTCTTT.

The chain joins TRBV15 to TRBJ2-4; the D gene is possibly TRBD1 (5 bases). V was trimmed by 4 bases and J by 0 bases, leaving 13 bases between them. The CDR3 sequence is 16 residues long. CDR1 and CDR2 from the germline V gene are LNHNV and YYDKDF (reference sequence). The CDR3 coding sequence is TGTGCCACCAGCAATAAGGGGTTAATAGCCAAAAACATTCAGTACTTC. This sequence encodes CATSNKGLIAKNIQYF.

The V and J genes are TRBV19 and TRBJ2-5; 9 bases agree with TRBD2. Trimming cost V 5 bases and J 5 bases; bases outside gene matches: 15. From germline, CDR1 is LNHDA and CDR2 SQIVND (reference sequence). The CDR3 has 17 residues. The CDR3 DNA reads TGTGCCAGTAGTCCCCGGGCAGCGGGAGGCAGGCGGGAGACCCAGTACTTC. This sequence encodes CASSPRAAGGRRETQYF.

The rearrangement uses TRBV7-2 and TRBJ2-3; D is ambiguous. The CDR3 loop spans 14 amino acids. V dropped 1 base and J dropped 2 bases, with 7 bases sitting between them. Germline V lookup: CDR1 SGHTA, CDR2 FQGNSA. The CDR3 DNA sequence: TGTGCCAGCAGCTTAGGAGGATTCACAGATACGCAGTATTTT. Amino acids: CASSLGGFTDTQYF.

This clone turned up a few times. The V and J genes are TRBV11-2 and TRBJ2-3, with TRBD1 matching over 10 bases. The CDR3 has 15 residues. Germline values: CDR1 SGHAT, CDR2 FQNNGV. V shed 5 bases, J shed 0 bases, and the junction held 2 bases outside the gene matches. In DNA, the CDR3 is TGTGCCAGCAGCCGGGGACAGGGGAGCACAGATACGCAGTATTTT. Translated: CASSRGQGSTDTQYF.

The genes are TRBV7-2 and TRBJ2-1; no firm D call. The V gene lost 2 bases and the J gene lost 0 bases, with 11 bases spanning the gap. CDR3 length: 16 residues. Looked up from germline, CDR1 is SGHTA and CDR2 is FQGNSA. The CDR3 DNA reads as TGTGCCAGCAGCTTAATACGGAGAAGCTCCTACAATGAGCAGTTCTTC. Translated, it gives CASSLIRRSSYNEQFF.

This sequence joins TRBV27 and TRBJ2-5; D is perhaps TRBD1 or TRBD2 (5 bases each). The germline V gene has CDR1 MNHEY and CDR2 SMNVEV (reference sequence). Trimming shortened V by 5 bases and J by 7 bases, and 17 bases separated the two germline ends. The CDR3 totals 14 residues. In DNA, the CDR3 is TGTGCCAGCAGTATCGGGACGGTCGTCGGGACCCAGTACTTC. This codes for CASSIGTVVGTQYF.